A single sample gave rise to the 8 T cell receptor beta chains below, sequenced in a study of shared clonotypes between healthy human individuals. The data were produced by immunoSEQ multiplex PCR, yet TCRdb's version contains in-frame clones alone and is incomplete. The table lists fewer than 1.4 million clones, approximately 80% of them singletons. Sequencing used memory CD4+ T cells from PBMCs. The subset is: CD45RA-negative fraction. Every receptor here comes from a man in his late teens or twenties in good health. Some clones in this sample may be carry-over from other donors' samples.

This clone was observed a single time. The chain carries TRBV19 and TRBJ2-3; TRBD1 aligns across 12 bases. Losses at the gene ends were 6 bases for V and 6 bases for J; bases not matched to a gene: 13. The CDR3 covers 17 residues. CDR1 is LNHDA and CDR2 is SQIVND in the germline V gene (reference sequence). The CDR3 sequence is CASRVPGQGARRDTQYF. As DNA, the CDR3 is TGTGCCAGTAGAGTTCCGGGACAGGGGGCGAGGCGGGATACGCAGTATTTT. The full variable domain, its missing parts supplied by reference TRBV19 and TRBJ2-3, is DGGITQSPKYLFRKEGQNVTLSCEQNLNHDAMYWYRQDPGQGLRLIYYSQIVNDFQKGDIAEGYSVSREKKESFPLTVTSAQKNPTAFYLCASRVPGQGARRDTQYFGPGTRLTVL.

The chain links TRBV28 to TRBJ1-4; no clear D gene. Germline V gene lookup returns CDR1 MDHEN and CDR2 SYDVKM. V was cut by 5 bases and J by 6 bases, with 16 bases left in between. The length of the CDR3 is 15 residues. CDR3 in DNA: TGTGCCAGCAGTCCCCAGTCTCAGGTTGATGAAAAACTGTTTTTT. Translation: CASSPQSQVDEKLFF.

This chain joins TRBV9 and TRBJ1-2; no firm D call. Germline V gene data show CDR1 as SGDLS and CDR2 as YYNGEE. The CDR3 contains 14 residues. V lost 3 bases and J lost 4, with 13 bases in between. Written as DNA, the CDR3 is TGTGCCAGCAGCGCATCCTGGCAGTCCTATGGCTACACCTTC. Its translation is CASSASWQSYGYTF.

Comment on this clone: Possible read error: a much larger clone is one base away. J is TRBJ2-7 and V is TRBV28; 9 positions agree with TRBD1. Germline CDR1 MDHEN, CDR2 SYDVKM. CDR3 size: 16 residues. V was clipped by 1 base and J by 3 bases; unmatched bases: 7. CDR3 nucleotide sequence: TGTGCCAGCAGTTTATTAGACGGGACAGGGTTCTACGAGCAGTACTTC. Its protein product is CASSLLDGTGFYEQYF.

The V call is TRBV19, the J call TRBJ2-6, with D possibly matching TRBD2 (5 bases). The V end was cut by 6 bases, the J end by 0 bases, with 12 bases between. CDR3 length: 16 residues. Germline V CDR1 and CDR2: LNHDA, SQIVND (reference sequence). The chain's CDR3 is CASRLAGFSGANVLTF. The CDR3 coding sequence is TGTGCCAGTAGACTGGCGGGCTTCTCTGGGGCCAACGTCCTGACTTTC.

This clone has a handful of counts. The chain recombines TRBV4-1 with TRBJ2-5, with 8 positions matching TRBD2. This CDR3 is built from 17 residues. V shed 4 bases and J 3 bases; nucleotides not matched to a gene: 13. CDR1 and CDR2 (germline): MGHRA, YSYEKL. CDR3 in DNA: TGCGCCAGCAGCCGATTCGTAGCGGGGCAATATAAAGAGACCCAGTACTTC. Translated, it gives CASSRFVAGQYKETQYF.

The J gene is TRBJ2-5, the V gene TRBV11-1, with D unclear. With 4 bases removed from V and 0 bases from J, the gap between germline ends came to 12 bases. The CDR3 covers 15 residues. From germline, CDR1 is SGHAT and CDR2 FQDESV (reference sequence). This CDR3 is CASSYTTRYQETQYF. The CDR3 coding sequence is TGTGCCAGCAGCTACACTACCAGGTACCAAGAGACCCAGTACTTC.

The chain has TRBV25-1 and TRBJ2-3; TRBD2 matches at 7 bases. V gave up 3 bases and J gave up 2 bases; unmatched junction bases: 8. This CDR3 spans 16 amino acids. Looked up from germline, CDR1 is MGHDK and CDR2 is SYGVNS. The CDR3 sequence is CASSEASGEITDTQYF. The CDR3 DNA follows: TGTGCCAGCAGTGAGGCTAGCGGTGAGATCACAGATACGCAGTATTTT.